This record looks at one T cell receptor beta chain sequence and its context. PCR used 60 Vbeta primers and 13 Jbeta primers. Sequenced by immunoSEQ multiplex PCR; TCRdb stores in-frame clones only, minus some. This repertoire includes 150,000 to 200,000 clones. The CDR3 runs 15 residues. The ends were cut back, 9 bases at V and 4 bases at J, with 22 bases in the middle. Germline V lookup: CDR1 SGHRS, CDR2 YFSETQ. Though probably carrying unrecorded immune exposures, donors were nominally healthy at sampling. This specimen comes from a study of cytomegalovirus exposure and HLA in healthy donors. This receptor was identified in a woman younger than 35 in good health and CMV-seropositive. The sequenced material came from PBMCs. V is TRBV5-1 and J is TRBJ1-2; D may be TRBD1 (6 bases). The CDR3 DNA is TGCGCCACCCGACTGGACAGAACCTTAATCTATGGCTACACCTTC. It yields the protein CATRLDRTLIYGYTF.